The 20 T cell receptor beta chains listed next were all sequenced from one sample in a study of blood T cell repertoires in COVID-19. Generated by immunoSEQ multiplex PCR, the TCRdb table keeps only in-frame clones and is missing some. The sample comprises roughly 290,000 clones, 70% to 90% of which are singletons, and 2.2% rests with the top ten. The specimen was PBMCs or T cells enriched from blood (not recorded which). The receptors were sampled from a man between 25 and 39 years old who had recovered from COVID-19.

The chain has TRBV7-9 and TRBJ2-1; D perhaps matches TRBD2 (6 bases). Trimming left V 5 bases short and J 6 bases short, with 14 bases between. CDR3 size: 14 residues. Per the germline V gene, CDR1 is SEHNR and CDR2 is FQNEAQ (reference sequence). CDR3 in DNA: TGTGCCAGCAGCGCCGCGGGGCGCAGCAATGAGCAGTTCTTC. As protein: CASSAAGRSNEQFF.

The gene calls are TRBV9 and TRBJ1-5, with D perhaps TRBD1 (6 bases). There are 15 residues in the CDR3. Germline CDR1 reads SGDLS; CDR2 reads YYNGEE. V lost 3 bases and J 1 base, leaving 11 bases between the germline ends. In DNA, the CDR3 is TGTGCCAGCAGCGCCCAGGGGCTGAGCAATCAGCCCCAGCATTTT. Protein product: CASSAQGLSNQPQHF.

The CDR3 reads CSASDRAGNEKLFF. The DNA of the CDR3 is TGCAGTGCTAGTGACAGGGCAGGTAATGAAAAACTGTTTTTT. The chain employs TRBV20-1 and TRBJ1-4; 7 bases agree with TRBD1. This CDR3 has 14 amino acids. Germline lookup yields CDR1 DFQATT and CDR2 SNEGSKA (reference sequence). V was clipped by 3 bases and J by 4 bases; unmatched bases: 5.

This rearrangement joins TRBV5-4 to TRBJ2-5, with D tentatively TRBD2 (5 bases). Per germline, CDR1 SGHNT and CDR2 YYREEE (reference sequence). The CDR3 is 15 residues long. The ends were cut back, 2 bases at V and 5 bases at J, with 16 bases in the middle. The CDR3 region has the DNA TGTGCCAGCAGCTTTGTTGCAGAACCGGGGGAGACCCAGTACTTC. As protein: CASSFVAEPGETQYF.

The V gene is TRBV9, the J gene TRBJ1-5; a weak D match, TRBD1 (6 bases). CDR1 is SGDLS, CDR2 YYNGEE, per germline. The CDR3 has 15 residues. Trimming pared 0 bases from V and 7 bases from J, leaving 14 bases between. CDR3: CASSVDSGAGQPQHF. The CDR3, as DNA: TGTGCCAGCAGCGTAGATTCAGGGGCTGGGCAGCCCCAGCATTTT.

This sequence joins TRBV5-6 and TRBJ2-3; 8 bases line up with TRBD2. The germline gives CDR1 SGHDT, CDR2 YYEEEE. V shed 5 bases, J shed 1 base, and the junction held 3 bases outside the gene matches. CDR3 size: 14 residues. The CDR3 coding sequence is TGTGCCAGCAGAGAGCGGGGGCGCACAGATACGCAGTATTTT. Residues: CASRERGRTDTQYF.

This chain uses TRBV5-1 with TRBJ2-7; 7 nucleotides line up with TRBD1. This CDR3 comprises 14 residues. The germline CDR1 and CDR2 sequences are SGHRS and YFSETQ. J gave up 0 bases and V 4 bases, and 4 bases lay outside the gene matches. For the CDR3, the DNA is TGCGCCAGCAGCAACCGGGACAGCTCCTACGAGCAGTACTTC. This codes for CASSNRDSSYEQYF.

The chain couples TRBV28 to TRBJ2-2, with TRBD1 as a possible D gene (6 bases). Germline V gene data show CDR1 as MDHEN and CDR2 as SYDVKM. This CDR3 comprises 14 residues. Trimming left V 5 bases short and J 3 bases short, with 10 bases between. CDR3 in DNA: TGTGCCAGCAGTCACGGGACATACACCGGGGAGCTGTTTTTT. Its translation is CASSHGTYTGELFF.

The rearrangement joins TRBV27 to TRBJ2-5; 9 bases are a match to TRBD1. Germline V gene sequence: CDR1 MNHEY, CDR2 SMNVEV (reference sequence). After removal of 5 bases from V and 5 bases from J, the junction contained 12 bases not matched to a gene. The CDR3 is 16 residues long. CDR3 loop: CASSPVPQGARETQYF. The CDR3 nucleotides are TGTGCCAGCAGTCCAGTCCCACAGGGGGCGCGGGAGACCCAGTACTTC.

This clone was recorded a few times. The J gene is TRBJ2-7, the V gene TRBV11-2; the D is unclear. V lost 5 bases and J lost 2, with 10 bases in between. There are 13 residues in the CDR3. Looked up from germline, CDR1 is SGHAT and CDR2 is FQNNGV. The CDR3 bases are TGTGCCAGCAGCCTGGTGGCAGCCTACGAGCAGTACTTC. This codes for CASSLVAAYEQYF.

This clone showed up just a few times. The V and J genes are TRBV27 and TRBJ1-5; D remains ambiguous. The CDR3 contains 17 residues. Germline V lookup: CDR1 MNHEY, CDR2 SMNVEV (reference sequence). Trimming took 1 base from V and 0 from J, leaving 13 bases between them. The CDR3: CASSLWGGLNSNQPQHF. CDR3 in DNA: TGTGCCAGCAGTTTATGGGGAGGTCTGAATAGCAATCAGCCCCAGCATTTT.

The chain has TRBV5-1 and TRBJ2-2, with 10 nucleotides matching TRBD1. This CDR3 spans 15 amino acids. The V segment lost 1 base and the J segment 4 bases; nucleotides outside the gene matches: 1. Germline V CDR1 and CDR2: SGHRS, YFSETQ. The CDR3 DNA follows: TGCGCCAGCAGCTTGCGGGACAGGGGCACCGGGGAGCTGTTTTTT. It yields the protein CASSLRDRGTGELFF.

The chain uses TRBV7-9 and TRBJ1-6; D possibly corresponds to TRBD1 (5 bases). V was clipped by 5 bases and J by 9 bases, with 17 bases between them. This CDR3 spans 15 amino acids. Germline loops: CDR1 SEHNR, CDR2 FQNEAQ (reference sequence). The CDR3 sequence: CASSLTQGSFSPLHF. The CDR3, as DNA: TGTGCCAGCAGCCTCACCCAGGGTTCTTTTTCACCCCTCCACTTT.

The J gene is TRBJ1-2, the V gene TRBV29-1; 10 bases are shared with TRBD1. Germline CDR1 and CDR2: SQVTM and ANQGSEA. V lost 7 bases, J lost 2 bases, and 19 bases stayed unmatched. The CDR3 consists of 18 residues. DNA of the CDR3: TGCAGCGCCGGAATACTGTTCCTCCGGGACAGGGGAAACTATGGCTACACCTTC. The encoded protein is CSAGILFLRDRGNYGYTF.

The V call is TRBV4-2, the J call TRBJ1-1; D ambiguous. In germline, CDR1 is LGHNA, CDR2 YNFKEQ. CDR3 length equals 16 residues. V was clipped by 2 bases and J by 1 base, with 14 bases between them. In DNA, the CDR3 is TGTGCCAGCAGCCAAAGTGTTAGCTGGCCGAACACTGAAGCTTTCTTT. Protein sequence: CASSQSVSWPNTEAFF.

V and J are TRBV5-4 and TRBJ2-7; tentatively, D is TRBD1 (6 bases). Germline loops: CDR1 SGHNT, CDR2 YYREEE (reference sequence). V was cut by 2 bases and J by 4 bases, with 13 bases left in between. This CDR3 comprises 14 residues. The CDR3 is CASSLGQGLYEQYF. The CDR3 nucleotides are TGTGCCAGCAGCTTAGGGCAGGGGCTATACGAGCAGTACTTC.

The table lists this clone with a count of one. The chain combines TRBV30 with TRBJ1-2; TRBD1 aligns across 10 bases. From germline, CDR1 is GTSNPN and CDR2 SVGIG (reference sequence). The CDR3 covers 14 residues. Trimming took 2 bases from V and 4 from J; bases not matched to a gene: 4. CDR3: CAWSRQGATYGYTF. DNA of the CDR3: TGTGCCTGGAGTCGACAGGGGGCGACCTATGGCTACACCTTC.

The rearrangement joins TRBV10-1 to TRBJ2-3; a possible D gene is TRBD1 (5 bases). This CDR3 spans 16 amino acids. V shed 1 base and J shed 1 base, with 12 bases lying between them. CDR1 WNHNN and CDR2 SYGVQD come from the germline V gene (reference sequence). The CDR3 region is CASSELGGARTDTQYF. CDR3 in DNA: TGCGCCAGCAGTGAGTTGGGTGGGGCCCGCACAGATACGCAGTATTTT.

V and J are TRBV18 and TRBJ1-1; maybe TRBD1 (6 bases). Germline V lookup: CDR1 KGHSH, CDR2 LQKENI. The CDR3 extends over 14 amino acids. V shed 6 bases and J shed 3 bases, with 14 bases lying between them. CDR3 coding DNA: TGTGCCAGCTCCCCGGGGGGGCCCGACACTGAAGCTTTCTTT. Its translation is CASSPGGPDTEAFF.

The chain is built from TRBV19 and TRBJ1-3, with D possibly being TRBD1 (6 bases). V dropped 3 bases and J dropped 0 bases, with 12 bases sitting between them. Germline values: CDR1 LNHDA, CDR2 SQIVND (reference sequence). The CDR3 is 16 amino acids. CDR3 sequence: CASSINGQHSGNTIYF. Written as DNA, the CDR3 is TGTGCCAGTAGTATCAACGGACAGCACTCTGGAAACACCATATATTTT.